Below are 2 T cell receptor beta chains sequenced from a single sample in a study of T cells after yellow fever vaccination. TCRdb fed the 5' RACE reads into MiXCR, producing one record per CDR3 protein. The sample contains 110,000 or so distinct CDR3 sequences, 7.2% of which appear only once. Sequencing used CD4+ T cells sorted from PBMCs, obtained about 41 days after the first yellow fever vaccination. Receptor source: a man aged 18-30 years who received the YFV17D yellow fever vaccine.

Ten or more counts support this clonotype. The chain carries TRBV5-1 and TRBJ2-5, with D possibly TRBD2 on 6 matching bases. CDR3 length: 15 residues. V was pared by 3 bases and J by 5 bases, with 17 bases between. From germline, CDR1 is SGHRS and CDR2 YFSETQ. CDR3 bases: TGCGCCAGCAGCTCCGGGACTCTCATCGGGGAGACCCAGTACTTC. This sequence encodes CASSSGTLIGETQYF.

This clonotype was seen ten or more times. This chain links TRBV7-2 with TRBJ2-2, with 10 positions matching TRBD1. The CDR3 consists of 17 residues. With 2 bases clipped from V and 2 bases from J, the junction kept 5 bases outside the gene matches. Germline V gene lookup returns CDR1 SGHTA and CDR2 FQGNSA. The CDR3 nucleotides read TGTGCCAGCAGCTTATCGGGGACAGGGGTCAACACCGGGGAGCTGTTTTTT. This codes for CASSLSGTGVNTGELFF.